A selection of T cell receptor beta chains follows, all from one sample in a study of T cells after yellow fever vaccination. MiXCR, applied by TCRdb to the 5' RACE reads, yields one record per CDR3 protein. The data show 120,000 or so distinct CDR3 sequences, about 8.2% seen once. The material was CD8+ T cells sorted from PBMCs, obtained on the day of the yellow fever booster vaccination. The origin of the receptors is a man aged 18 to 29 who received the YFV17D yellow fever vaccine. The CDR3 runs from the conserved cysteine through the conserved F or W. The order of the fields is clone size, J gene, V gene, D gene, CDR3 protein, CDR3 DNA. The D gene is left open where the match is weak. Clone sizes are given selectively: once, few, many, or a class where the clone is expanded.

clone size: NA; J gene: TRBJ2-7; V gene: TRBV27; D gene: NA; CDR3 protein: CASSRGLDTYEQYF; CDR3 DNA: TGTGCCAGCAGCCGGGGACTCGATACCTACGAGCAGTACTTC
clone size: NA; J gene: TRBJ1-1; V gene: TRBV27; D gene: NA; CDR3 protein: CASSLGDSPEAFF; CDR3 DNA: TGTGCCAGCAGTTTAGGCGACAGCCCTGAAGCTTTCTTT
clone size: few; J gene: TRBJ2-1; V gene: TRBV4-1; D gene: NA; CDR3 protein: CASSQEPPRGEYNEQFF; CDR3 DNA: TGCGCCAGCAGCCAAGAGCCCCCCAGGGGAGAATACAATGAGCAGTTCTTC
clone size: few; J gene: TRBJ2-5; V gene: TRBV7-9; D gene: NA; CDR3 protein: CASSLVPFETQYF; CDR3 DNA: TGTGCCAGCAGCCTCGTTCCCTTTGAGACCCAGTACTTC
clone size: many; J gene: TRBJ1-5; V gene: TRBV28; D gene: TRBD1; CDR3 protein: CASRLGQGIDSNQPQHF; CDR3 DNA: TGTGCCAGCAGACTCGGACAGGGGATAGATAGCAATCAGCCCCAGCATTTT
clone size: NA; J gene: TRBJ2-3; V gene: TRBV6-6; D gene: NA; CDR3 protein: CASIGGEGPDTQYF; CDR3 DNA: TGTGCCAGCATAGGGGGAGAGGGCCCAGATACGCAGTATTTT
clone size: few; J gene: TRBJ1-1; V gene: TRBV2; D gene: TRBD1; CDR3 protein: CASTGTGGSYTEAFF; CDR3 DNA: TGTGCCTCCACCGGGACAGGGGGTTCGTACACTGAAGCTTTCTTT
clone size: NA; J gene: TRBJ2-7; V gene: TRBV6-6; D gene: TRBD2; CDR3 protein: CASSLSGGYEQYF; CDR3 DNA: TGTGCCAGCAGCCTCAGCGGGGGCTACGAGCAGTACTTC
clone size: few; J gene: TRBJ1-2; V gene: TRBV12-3/TRBV12-4; D gene: NA; CDR3 protein: CASSLDSYGYTF; CDR3 DNA: TGTGCCAGCAGTTTAGACAGCTATGGCTACACCTTC
clone size: NA; J gene: TRBJ2-1; V gene: TRBV4-1; D gene: TRBD2; CDR3 protein: CASSQEIERGVEQFF; CDR3 DNA: TGCGCCAGCAGCCAAGAAATCGAGCGGGGGGTTGAACAGTTCTTC
clone size: few; J gene: TRBJ1-2; V gene: TRBV7-2; D gene: NA; CDR3 protein: CASSNWGYGYTF; CDR3 DNA: TGTGCCAGCAGCAACTGGGGCTATGGCTACACCTTC
clone size: many; J gene: TRBJ2-2; V gene: TRBV12-3/TRBV12-4; D gene: NA; CDR3 protein: CASSDRRTGELFF; CDR3 DNA: TGTGCCAGCAGTGACCGCAGGACCGGGGAGCTGTTTTTT
clone size: few; J gene: TRBJ1-5; V gene: TRBV6-5; D gene: TRBD1; CDR3 protein: CASSPGGGYQPQHF; CDR3 DNA: TGTGCCAGCAGTCCAGGGGGCGGGTATCAGCCCCAGCATTTT
clone size: few; J gene: TRBJ2-2; V gene: TRBV6-2/TRBV6-3; D gene: TRBD1; CDR3 protein: CASSSGQASTGELFF; CDR3 DNA: TGTGCCAGCAGTTCGGGACAGGCAAGCACCGGGGAGCTGTTTTTT
clone size: many; J gene: TRBJ2-5; V gene: TRBV5-6; D gene: TRBD2; CDR3 protein: CASSLLNGLGQTQYF; CDR3 DNA: TGTGCCAGCAGCTTGTTAAACGGACTAGGGCAGACCCAGTACTTC
clone size: few; J gene: TRBJ2-3; V gene: TRBV4-3; D gene: TRBD2; CDR3 protein: CASSQAVAGGRSSTDTQYF; CDR3 DNA: TGCGCCAGCAGCCAAGCCGTAGCGGGGGGACGCTCTAGCACAGATACGCAGTATTTT
clone size: few; J gene: TRBJ2-5; V gene: TRBV4-1; D gene: NA; CDR3 protein: CASSQTSGSLETQYF; CDR3 DNA: TGCGCCAGCAGCCAAACGTCGGGGTCATTAGAGACCCAGTACTTC
clone size: few; J gene: TRBJ2-2; V gene: TRBV12-3/TRBV12-4; D gene: NA; CDR3 protein: CASLSWGSNTGELFF; CDR3 DNA: TGTGCCAGCCTCTCTTGGGGGTCGAACACCGGGGAGCTGTTTTTT
clone size: NA; J gene: TRBJ2-3; V gene: TRBV12-2; D gene: NA; CDR3 protein: CASRSPTSGDTTDTQYF; CDR3 DNA: TGTGCAAGTCGCTCTCCGACTAGCGGGGATACCACAGATACGCAGTATTTT
clone size: few; J gene: TRBJ2-5; V gene: TRBV5-4; D gene: NA; CDR3 protein: CASSWSRGGEETQYF; CDR3 DNA: TGTGCCAGCAGCTGGAGCCGGGGAGGTGAGGAGACCCAGTACTTC
clone size: NA; J gene: TRBJ1-2; V gene: TRBV20-1; D gene: NA; CDR3 protein: CSAGQGYTF; CDR3 DNA: TGCAGTGCTGGACAGGGCTACACCTTC
clone size: many; J gene: TRBJ2-7; V gene: TRBV4-3; D gene: TRBD1; CDR3 protein: CASSQLRLTGAYEQYF; CDR3 DNA: TGCGCCAGCAGCCAACTCCGATTGACAGGGGCCTACGAGCAGTACTTC
clone size: many; J gene: TRBJ2-4; V gene: TRBV7-2; D gene: TRBD2; CDR3 protein: CASSEKAGALNIQYF; CDR3 DNA: TGTGCCAGCAGCGAAAAAGCGGGGGCGCTTAACATTCAGTACTTC
clone size: few; J gene: TRBJ1-5; V gene: TRBV20-1; D gene: NA; CDR3 protein: CSASDSPERYSNQPQHF; CDR3 DNA: TGCAGTGCTAGCGACTCACCCGAGCGATATAGCAATCAGCCCCAGCATTTT
clone size: few; J gene: TRBJ1-1; V gene: TRBV19; D gene: NA; CDR3 protein: CASDRTSGLPEAFF; CDR3 DNA: TGTGCCAGTGACCGGACAAGCGGGTTACCTGAAGCTTTCTTT
clone size: few; J gene: TRBJ2-5; V gene: TRBV4-2; D gene: TRBD2; CDR3 protein: CASSQDLSSGGAWETQYF; CDR3 DNA: TGTGCCAGCAGCCAAGATTTGAGTAGCGGGGGGGCCTGGGAGACCCAGTACTTC
clone size: NA; J gene: TRBJ1-3; V gene: TRBV12-3/TRBV12-4; D gene: NA; CDR3 protein: CASSSGPGNTIYF; CDR3 DNA: TGTGCCAGCAGTTCGGGGCCTGGAAACACCATATATTTT
clone size: few; J gene: TRBJ1-6; V gene: TRBV2; D gene: NA; CDR3 protein: CASSGGLESPLHF; CDR3 DNA: TGTGCCAGCAGTGGAGGACTGGAATCACCCCTCCACTTT
clone size: NA; J gene: TRBJ1-1; V gene: TRBV4-1; D gene: TRBD1; CDR3 protein: CASSHPYGAGGNTEAFF; CDR3 DNA: TGCGCCAGCAGCCACCCCTATGGGGCAGGGGGGAACACTGAAGCTTTCTTT
clone size: few; J gene: TRBJ1-4; V gene: TRBV4-1; D gene: NA; CDR3 protein: CASSPASGGEKLFF; CDR3 DNA: TGCGCCAGCAGCCCCGCCAGCGGGGGTGAAAAACTGTTTTTT
clone size: few; J gene: TRBJ1-5; V gene: TRBV9; D gene: TRBD1; CDR3 protein: CASSVGGQGGNQPQHF; CDR3 DNA: TGTGCCAGCAGCGTAGGGGGACAGGGGGGCAATCAGCCCCAGCATTTT
clone size: many; J gene: TRBJ2-1; V gene: TRBV13; D gene: TRBD1; CDR3 protein: CASSLAGTGGNEQFF; CDR3 DNA: TGTGCCAGCAGCTTAGCCGGGACAGGGGGCAATGAGCAGTTCTTC
clone size: few; J gene: TRBJ1-5; V gene: TRBV7-9; D gene: TRBD1; CDR3 protein: CASSLGQGHYSNQPQHF; CDR3 DNA: TGTGCCAGCAGCTTAGGACAGGGCCATTATAGCAATCAGCCCCAGCATTTT
clone size: few; J gene: TRBJ2-5; V gene: TRBV7-9; D gene: NA; CDR3 protein: CASSKNGAQETQYF; CDR3 DNA: TGTGCCAGCAGCAAAAATGGGGCCCAAGAGACCCAGTACTTC
clone size: NA; J gene: TRBJ2-3; V gene: TRBV29-1; D gene: NA; CDR3 protein: CSVPLRGGSTDTQYF; CDR3 DNA: TGCAGCGTGCCGCTTAGGGGGGGTAGCACAGATACGCAGTATTTT
clone size: NA; J gene: TRBJ1-1; V gene: TRBV7-2; D gene: NA; CDR3 protein: CASSRRDTFEAFF; CDR3 DNA: TGTGCCAGCAGCCGACGGGACACCTTTGAAGCTTTCTTT
clone size: NA; J gene: TRBJ2-1; V gene: TRBV7-9; D gene: NA; CDR3 protein: CASSGAYLGLSYNEQFF; CDR3 DNA: TGTGCCAGCAGCGGAGCTTATTTGGGCCTCTCCTACAATGAGCAGTTCTTC
clone size: NA; J gene: TRBJ2-7; V gene: TRBV7-2; D gene: NA; CDR3 protein: CASSLKGLPYEQYF; CDR3 DNA: TGTGCCAGCAGCTTAAAGGGTTTACCTTACGAGCAGTACTTC
clone size: few; J gene: TRBJ2-3; V gene: TRBV4-3; D gene: NA; CDR3 protein: CASSQGREADTQYF; CDR3 DNA: TGCGCCAGCAGCCAAGGGAGGGAGGCAGATACGCAGTATTTT
clone size: few; J gene: TRBJ2-7; V gene: TRBV6-1; D gene: NA; CDR3 protein: CASEGDEDVQYF; CDR3 DNA: TGTGCCAGCGAGGGGGACGAAGATGTGCAGTACTTC
clone size: many; J gene: TRBJ2-5; V gene: TRBV7-6; D gene: TRBD1; CDR3 protein: CASSLGPGQVRGKETQYF; CDR3 DNA: TGTGCCAGCAGCTTAGGGCCGGGACAGGTTCGGGGGAAAGAGACCCAGTACTTC
clone size: NA; J gene: TRBJ1-2; V gene: TRBV9; D gene: NA; CDR3 protein: CASSVDKGENYGYTF; CDR3 DNA: TGTGCCAGCAGCGTAGACAAGGGGGAAAACTATGGCTACACCTTC
clone size: few; J gene: TRBJ2-1; V gene: TRBV4-2; D gene: TRBD2; CDR3 protein: CASSQSGLAGHEQFF; CDR3 DNA: TGTGCCAGCAGCCAATCCGGGCTAGCGGGGCATGAGCAGTTCTTC
clone size: many; J gene: TRBJ1-1; V gene: TRBV4-3; D gene: NA; CDR3 protein: CASSQDYTLGTEAFF; CDR3 DNA: TGCGCCAGCAGCCAAGATTACACTCTGGGGACTGAAGCTTTCTTT
clone size: few; J gene: TRBJ2-7; V gene: TRBV7-9; D gene: NA; CDR3 protein: CASSQTDLLVEQYF; CDR3 DNA: TGTGCCAGCAGCCAGACAGACCTTTTGGTCGAGCAGTACTTC
clone size: few; J gene: TRBJ2-1; V gene: TRBV6-2/TRBV6-3; D gene: TRBD2; CDR3 protein: CASSWGTSGNEQFF; CDR3 DNA: TGTGCCAGCAGTTGGGGGACTAGCGGGAATGAGCAGTTCTTC
clone size: NA; J gene: TRBJ1-6; V gene: TRBV5-1; D gene: NA; CDR3 protein: CASSLRPGGANSPLHF; CDR3 DNA: TGCGCCAGCAGCTTACGCCCGGGGGGGGCTAATTCACCCCTCCACTTT
clone size: few; J gene: TRBJ2-7; V gene: TRBV7-6; D gene: TRBD1; CDR3 protein: CASSTTGGLSYEQYF; CDR3 DNA: TGTGCCAGCAGCACCACAGGGGGCCTCTCCTACGAGCAGTACTTC
clone size: NA; J gene: TRBJ2-2; V gene: TRBV27; D gene: NA; CDR3 protein: CASSPRTVNTGELFF; CDR3 DNA: TGTGCCAGCAGTCCCCGGACGGTGAACACCGGGGAGCTGTTTTTT
clone size: NA; J gene: TRBJ1-4; V gene: TRBV28; D gene: NA; CDR3 protein: CASNQNRDGQDEKLFF; CDR3 DNA: TGTGCCAGTAACCAAAACCGGGACGGACAAGATGAAAAACTGTTTTTT
clone size: few; J gene: TRBJ2-5; V gene: TRBV11-2; D gene: TRBD2; CDR3 protein: CASSSQTSGGVHRETQYF; CDR3 DNA: TGTGCCAGCAGCTCCCAGACTAGCGGGGGGGTTCACCGCGAGACCCAGTACTTC